This T cell receptor beta chain was identified during a study of PD-L1 blockade in urothelial cancer. Overall study: A median of approximately 150,000 T cells was found in the blood samples.

This table comes from immunoSEQ multiplex PCR, and its TCRdb copy is limited to in-frame clones, with some not included. The sample has about 45,000 clones; roughly four fifths are singletons. CDR1 and CDR2 from the germline V gene are GTSNPN and SVGIG (reference sequence). This CDR3 has 13 amino acids. J gave up 4 bases and V 4 bases, and 6 bases lay outside the gene matches. The sample's time point: peripheral blood 6 weeks after treatment start. The receptor was derived from a man aged 55 to 70 with urothelial cancer. This material consisted of PBMCs, taken around atezolizumab (anti-PD-L1) treatment. The chain carries TRBV30 and TRBJ2-7; 8 nucleotides align to TRBD2. CDR3 sequence reads: CAWTPGLVYEQYF. CDR3 bases: TGTGCCTGGACCCCGGGACTAGTGTACGAGCAGTACTTC.